The rows below give T cell receptor beta chains drawn from one sample of a study of identifying expanded T cells in peripheral blood. Assay used: immunoSEQ multiplex PCR; TCRdb lists only in-frame clones, some missing. Here the sample spans 55,000 to 60,000 clones, approximately 89% being singletons. The sequenced sample consisted of blood. These receptors were obtained from a person aged 18 to 69 in good health. CDR3s include the opening cysteine and the closing phenylalanine or tryptophan. D genes are given only for firm matches. Clone size is stated in some rows and not others, as once, few, many or a class when expanded.

>TRBJ1-2|TRBV6-1|.|.
CASKMQGYANYGYTF
TGTGCCAGCAAAATGCAGGGGTACGCGAACTATGGCTACACCTTC
>TRBJ2-7|TRBV15|.|.
CATSRDRNEQYF
TGTGCCACCAGCAGAGACAGGAACGAGCAGTACTTC
>TRBJ2-7|TRBV6-1|few|TRBD1
CASRLTGVVDEQYF
TGTGCCAGCAGGTTGACAGGGGTGGTCGACGAGCAGTACTTC
>TRBJ1-1|TRBV20-1|.|.
CSARENTEAFF
TGCAGTGCTAGGGAGAACACTGAAGCTTTCTTT
>TRBJ1-1|TRBV13|.|.
CASSFTRVRRGSEAFF
TGTGCCAGCAGCTTTACCAGGGTCCGAAGGGGGAGCGAAGCTTTCTTT
>TRBJ1-2|TRBV5-4|.|.
CASSFRGPNYGYTF
TGTGCCAGCAGCTTCCGGGGTCCCAACTATGGCTACACCTTC
>TRBJ2-7|TRBV9|.|.
CASSVDGRTDEQYF
TGTGCCAGCAGCGTAGATGGGCGGACAGACGAGCAGTACTTC
>TRBJ2-7|TRBV4-3|.|TRBD2
CASSTGLANYEQYF
TGCGCCAGCAGCACTGGACTAGCGAACTACGAGCAGTACTTC
>TRBJ2-1|TRBV7-2|.|TRBD2
CASSPPGLGNEQFF
TGTGCCAGCAGCCCGCCGGGACTAGGCAATGAGCAGTTCTTC
>TRBJ1-2|TRBV12-2|.|.
CASRLVGDSTGPMGGYTF
TGTGCAAGTCGCTTAGTGGGGGACAGTACTGGGCCCATGGGAGGCTACACCTTC
>TRBJ2-5|TRBV7-2|.|TRBD1
CASSPGQGGETQYF
TGTGCCAGCAGCCCGGGACAGGGGGGCGAGACCCAGTACTTC
>TRBJ2-5|TRBV7-9|few|.
CASSLVSSETQYF
TGTGCCAGCAGCTTAGTGTCCTCAGAGACCCAGTACTTC
>TRBJ2-5|TRBV5-8|.|TRBD2
CASSPGLAVEKETQYF
TGTGCCAGCAGCCCGGGACTAGCGGTAGAAAAAGAGACCCAGTACTTC
>TRBJ2-1|TRBV28|once|TRBD2
CASSPTSGRGTYNEQFF
TGTGCCAGCAGCCCGACTAGCGGGAGGGGGACCTACAATGAGCAGTTCTTC
>TRBJ1-1|TRBV2|.|.
CASSEGLLNTEAFF
TGTGCCAGCAGTGAAGGTCTCTTGAACACTGAAGCTTTCTTT
>TRBJ2-1|TRBV19|.|TRBD2
CASSIRGRLAGSYNEQFF
TGTGCCAGTAGTATTCGGGGCCGACTAGCGGGGTCCTACAATGAGCAGTTCTTC
>TRBJ2-1|TRBV6-5|.|.
CASRVSRGKFF
TGTGCCAGCAGAGTGTCTCGGGGTAAGTTCTTC
>TRBJ1-4|TRBV7-9|.|.
CASSLPRNEKLFF
TGTGCCAGCAGCTTGCCTCGTAATGAAAAACTGTTTTTT
>TRBJ1-2|TRBV19|.|.
CASSPAGGVDYGYTF
TGTGCCAGTAGCCCGGCGGGGGGAGTAGACTATGGCTACACCTTC
>TRBJ2-3|TRBV7-2|once|TRBD2
CASSSNPLAVTDTQYF
TGTGCCAGCAGCTCAAATCCCCTAGCGGTTACAGATACGCAGTATTTT
>TRBJ2-4|TRBV7-2|.|.
CASSLDRTPKNIQYF
TGTGCCAGCAGCTTAGACAGGACCCCGAAGAACATTCAGTACTTC
>TRBJ1-1|TRBV9|.|TRBD1
CASSVVTGTNTEAFF
TGTGCCAGCAGCGTCGTGACAGGGACGAACACTGAAGCTTTCTTT
>TRBJ2-7|TRBV28|.|TRBD1
CASSFEGGRYEQYF
TGTGCCAGCAGTTTTGAAGGGGGCAGATACGAGCAGTACTTC
>TRBJ2-2|TRBV5-4|.|.
CASSGGHTGELFF
TGTGCCAGCAGCGGGGGGCACACCGGGGAGCTGTTTTTT
>TRBJ2-7|TRBV25-1|few|.
CASRGQGTEQYF
TGTGCCAGCCGAGGGCAGGGTACCGAGCAGTACTTC
>TRBJ1-2|TRBV13|.|TRBD1
CASSLMGQGPSYGYTF
TGTGCCAGCAGCTTAATGGGACAGGGCCCCTCCTATGGCTACACCTTC
>TRBJ2-3|TRBV14|once|.
CASSKLSTDTQYF
TGTGCCAGCAGCAAACTGAGCACAGATACGCAGTATTTT
>TRBJ1-1|TRBV28|.|.
CASSGGWDTEAFF
TGTGCCAGCAGCGGTGGTTGGGACACTGAAGCTTTCTTT
>TRBJ1-1|TRBV5-6|.|.
CASRNLGQNTEAFF
TGTGCCAGCCGAAATTTAGGACAGAACACTGAAGCTTTCTTT
>TRBJ2-2|TRBV5-1|.|.
CASSLEHGANTGELFF
TGCGCCAGCAGCTTGGAGCACGGCGCGAACACCGGGGAGCTGTTTTTT
>TRBJ1-2|TRBV15|.|.
CATSITRVFSRDGYTF
TGTGCCACCAGCATAACCAGGGTATTCTCCAGGGATGGCTACACCTTC
>TRBJ1-1|TRBV6-1|.|.
CALRGNTEAFF
TGTGCGTTGAGGGGGAACACTGAAGCTTTCTTT
>TRBJ1-2|TRBV29-1|.|TRBD1
CSVPRQGEYGYTF
TGCAGCGTCCCTAGACAGGGAGAATATGGCTACACCTTC
>TRBJ2-2|TRBV2|.|TRBD2
CASSRTSGYTGELFF
TGTGCCAGCTCCCGGACTAGCGGCTACACCGGGGAGCTGTTTTTT
>TRBJ2-5|TRBV7-2|.|.
CASSLLGSLQETQYF
TGTGCCAGCAGCTTACTCGGCAGTCTTCAAGAGACCCAGTACTTC
>TRBJ2-1|TRBV27|.|.
CASSFPYSSYNEQFF
TGTGCCAGCAGTTTCCCTTACAGCTCCTACAATGAGCAGTTCTTC
>TRBJ2-1|TRBV27|.|.
CASSLYGGGSYNEQFF
TGTGCCAGCAGTTTATATGGGGGCGGATCCTACAATGAGCAGTTCTTC
>TRBJ2-7|TRBV9|.|.
CASSVAPSGEQYF
TGTGCCAGCAGCGTAGCGCCCTCGGGGGAGCAGTACTTC
>TRBJ2-7|TRBV19|.|.
CASSINQAPYEQYF
TGTGCCAGTAGTATCAACCAGGCGCCATACGAGCAGTACTTC
>TRBJ1-3|TRBV30|.|.
CACPGQGNTIYF
TGTGCCTGTCCGGGGCAGGGGAACACCATATATTTT
>TRBJ2-3|TRBV6-4|.|.
CASSAQGPTDTQYF
TGTGCCAGCAGTGCTCAGGGTCCCACAGATACGCAGTATTTT
>TRBJ2-3|TRBV6-5|.|.
CASSYGGLADTQYF
TGTGCCAGCAGTTACGGAGGACTGGCAGATACGCAGTATTTT
>TRBJ1-1|TRBV6-5|.|TRBD1
CASRGQGKSTEAFF
TGTGCCAGCAGGGGACAGGGTAAGAGCACTGAAGCTTTCTTT
>TRBJ2-2|TRBV6-6|.|.
CASSYPGELFF
TGTGCCAGCAGTTACCCCGGGGAGCTGTTTTTT
>TRBJ1-2|TRBV18|.|.
CASSPLGVAGRTNYGYTF
TGTGCCAGCTCACCATTGGGGGTGGCAGGGAGGACGAACTATGGCTACACCTTC
>TRBJ1-5|TRBV29-1|.|TRBD1
CSVLDSGTGDQPQHF
TGCAGCGTTTTAGATTCTGGGACAGGGGATCAGCCCCAGCATTTT
>TRBJ1-1|TRBV18|.|TRBD1
CASSPTGTGDTEAFF
TGTGCCAGCTCACCAACCGGGACAGGGGACACTGAAGCTTTCTTT
>TRBJ1-2|TRBV25-1|.|TRBD1
CASPSDRVSDGYTF
TGTGCCAGCCCTTCCGACAGGGTATCAGATGGCTACACCTTC
>TRBJ2-1|TRBV29-1|.|TRBD2
CSVGTSGRGNEQFF
TGCAGCGTCGGGACTAGCGGGAGAGGAAATGAGCAGTTCTTC
>TRBJ2-7|TRBV7-2|.|.
CASSSTGHLAYEQYF
TGTGCCAGCAGCTCGACCGGACACCTGGCTTACGAGCAGTACTTC
>TRBJ2-7|TRBV29-1|.|.
CSVGQNYEQYF
TGCAGCGTTGGACAGAACTACGAGCAGTACTTC
>TRBJ2-5|TRBV2|.|.
CASSEVLAETQYF
TGTGCCAGCAGTGAAGTGCTAGCGGAGACCCAGTACTTC
>TRBJ1-6|TRBV5-6|.|.
CASGTGYSPLHF
TGTGCCAGCGGAACGGGCTATTCACCCCTCCACTTT